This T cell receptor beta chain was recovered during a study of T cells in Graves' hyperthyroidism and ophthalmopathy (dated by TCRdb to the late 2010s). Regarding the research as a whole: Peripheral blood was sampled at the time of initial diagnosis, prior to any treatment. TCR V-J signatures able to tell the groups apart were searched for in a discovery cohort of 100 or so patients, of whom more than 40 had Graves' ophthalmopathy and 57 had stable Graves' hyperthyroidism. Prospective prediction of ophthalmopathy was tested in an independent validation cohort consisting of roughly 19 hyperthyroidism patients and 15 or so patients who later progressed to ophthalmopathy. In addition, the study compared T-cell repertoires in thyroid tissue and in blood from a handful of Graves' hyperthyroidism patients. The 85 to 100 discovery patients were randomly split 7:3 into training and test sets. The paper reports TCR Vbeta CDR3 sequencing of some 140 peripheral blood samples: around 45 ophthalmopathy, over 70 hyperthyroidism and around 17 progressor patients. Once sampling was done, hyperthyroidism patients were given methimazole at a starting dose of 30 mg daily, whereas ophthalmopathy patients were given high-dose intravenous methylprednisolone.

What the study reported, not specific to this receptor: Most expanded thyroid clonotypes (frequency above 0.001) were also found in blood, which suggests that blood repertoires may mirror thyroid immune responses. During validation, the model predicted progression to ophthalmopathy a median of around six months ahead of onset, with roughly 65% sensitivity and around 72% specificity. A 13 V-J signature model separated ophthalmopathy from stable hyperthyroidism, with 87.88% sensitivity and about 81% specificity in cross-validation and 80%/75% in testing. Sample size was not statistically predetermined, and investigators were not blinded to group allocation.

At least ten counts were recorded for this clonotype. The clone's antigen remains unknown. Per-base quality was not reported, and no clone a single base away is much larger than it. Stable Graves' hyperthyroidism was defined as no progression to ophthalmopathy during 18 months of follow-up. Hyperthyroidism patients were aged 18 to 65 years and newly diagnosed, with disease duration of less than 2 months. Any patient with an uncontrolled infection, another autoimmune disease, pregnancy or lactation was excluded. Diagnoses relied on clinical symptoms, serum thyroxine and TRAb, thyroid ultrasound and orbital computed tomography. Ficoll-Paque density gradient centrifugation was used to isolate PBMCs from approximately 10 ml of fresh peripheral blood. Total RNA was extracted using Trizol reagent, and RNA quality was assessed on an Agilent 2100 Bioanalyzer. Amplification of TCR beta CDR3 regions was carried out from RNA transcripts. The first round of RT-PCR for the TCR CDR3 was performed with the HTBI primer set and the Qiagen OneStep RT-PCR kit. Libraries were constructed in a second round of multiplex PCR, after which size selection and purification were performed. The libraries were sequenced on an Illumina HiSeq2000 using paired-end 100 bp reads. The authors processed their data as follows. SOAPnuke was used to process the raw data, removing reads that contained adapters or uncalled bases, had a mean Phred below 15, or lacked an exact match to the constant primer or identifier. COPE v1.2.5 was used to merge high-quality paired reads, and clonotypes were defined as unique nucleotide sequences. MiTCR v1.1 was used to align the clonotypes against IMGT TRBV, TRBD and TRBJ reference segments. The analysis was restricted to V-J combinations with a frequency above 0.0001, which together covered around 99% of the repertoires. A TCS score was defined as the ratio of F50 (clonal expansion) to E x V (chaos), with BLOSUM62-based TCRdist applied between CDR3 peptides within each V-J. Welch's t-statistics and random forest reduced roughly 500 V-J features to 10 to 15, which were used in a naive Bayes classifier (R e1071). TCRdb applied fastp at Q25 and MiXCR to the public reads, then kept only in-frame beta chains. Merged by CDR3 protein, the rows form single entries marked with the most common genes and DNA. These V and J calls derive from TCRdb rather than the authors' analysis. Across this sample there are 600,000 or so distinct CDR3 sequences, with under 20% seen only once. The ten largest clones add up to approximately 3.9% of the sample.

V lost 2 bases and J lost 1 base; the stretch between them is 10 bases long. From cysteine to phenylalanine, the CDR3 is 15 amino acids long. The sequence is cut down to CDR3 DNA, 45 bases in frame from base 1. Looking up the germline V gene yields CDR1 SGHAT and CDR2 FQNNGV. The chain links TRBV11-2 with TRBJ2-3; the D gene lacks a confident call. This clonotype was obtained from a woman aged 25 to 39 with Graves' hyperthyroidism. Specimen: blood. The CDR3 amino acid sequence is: CASSLTTIRTDTQYF. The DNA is TGTGCCAGCAGCTTAACAACAATTCGCACAGATACGCAGTATTTT. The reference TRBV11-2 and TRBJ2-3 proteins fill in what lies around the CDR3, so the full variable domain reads EAGVAQSPRYKIIEKRQSVAFWCNPISGHATLYWYQQILGQGPKLLIQFQNNGVVDDSQLPKDRFSAERLKGVDSTLKIQPAKLEDSAVYLCASSLTTIRTDTQYFGPGTRLTVL.